The entry below describes one T cell receptor beta chain. Its antigen remains unknown. These data originate in a study of beta chain features in type 1 diabetes. Notes on the study in general: A cDNA-based sequencing approach could over-represent cells with high TCR expression. For Type 1 diabetes patients, all four CD4+ subsets carried TCRB CDR3s that were moderately but significantly shorter.

Cell sorting via CD45RO/CCR7/CD25/CD127/CD95/CD27 was performed to obtain CD4+ naive, central memory, regulatory and stem cell-like memory cells. The study reverse transcribed the entire isolated RNA, so it sequenced expressed TCRB transcripts. Here immunoSEQ multiplex PCR was the method, and the copy in TCRdb shows in-frame clones only, minus some. The sample carries hundreds of thousands of clones, roughly 13% recorded once. The TCR sequence derives from a man in his late teens or twenties with type 1 diabetes. Sequenced material: naive CD4+ T cells from blood.

The CDR3 nucleotides read TGTGCCAGCAGGAGGACTAGCGGGGGGGCTGGGGCCTACGAGCAGTACTTC. It is translated as CASRRTSGGAGAYEQYF. The chain couples TRBV2 to TRBJ2-7; 15 positions agree with TRBD2. V dropped 6 bases and J dropped 2; count of bases not matched to a gene: 8. The CDR3 totals 17 residues. Per germline, CDR1 SNHLY and CDR2 FYNNEI.